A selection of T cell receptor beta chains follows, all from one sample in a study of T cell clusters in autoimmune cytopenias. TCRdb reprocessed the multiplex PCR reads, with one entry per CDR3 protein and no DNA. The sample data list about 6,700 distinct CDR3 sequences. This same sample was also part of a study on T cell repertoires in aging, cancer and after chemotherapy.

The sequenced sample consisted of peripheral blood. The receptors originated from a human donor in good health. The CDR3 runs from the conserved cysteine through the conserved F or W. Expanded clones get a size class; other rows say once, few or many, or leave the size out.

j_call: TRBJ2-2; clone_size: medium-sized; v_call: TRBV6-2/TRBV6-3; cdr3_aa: CASSPLPGELFF
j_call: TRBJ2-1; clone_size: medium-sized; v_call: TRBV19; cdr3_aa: CASQSWSYNEQFF
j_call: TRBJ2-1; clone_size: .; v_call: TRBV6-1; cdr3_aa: CASELSGGAYNEQFF
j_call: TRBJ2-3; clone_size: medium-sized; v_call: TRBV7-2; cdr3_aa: CASSLRLAGGRDTQYF
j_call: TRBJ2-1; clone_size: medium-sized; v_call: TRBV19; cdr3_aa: CASRVLGGGANEQFF
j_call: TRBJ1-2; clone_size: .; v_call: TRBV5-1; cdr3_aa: CASSLTQDRGRDYGYTF
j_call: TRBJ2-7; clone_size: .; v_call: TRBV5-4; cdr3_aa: CASSSAGSSYEQYF
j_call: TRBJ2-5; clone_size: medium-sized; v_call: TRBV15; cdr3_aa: CATSREYGTSGRKTQYF
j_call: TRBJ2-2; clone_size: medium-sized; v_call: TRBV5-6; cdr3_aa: CASSPVGGGTGELFF
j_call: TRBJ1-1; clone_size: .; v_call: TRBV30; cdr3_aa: CAWESGLNTEAFF
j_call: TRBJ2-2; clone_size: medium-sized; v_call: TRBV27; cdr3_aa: CASCPGGANTGELFF
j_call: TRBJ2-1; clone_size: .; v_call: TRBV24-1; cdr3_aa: CATSDHGLAANEQFF
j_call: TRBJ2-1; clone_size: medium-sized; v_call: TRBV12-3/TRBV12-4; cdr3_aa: CASSFSGLAGYNEQFF
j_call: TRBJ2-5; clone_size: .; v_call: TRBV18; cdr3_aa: CASSSSLSETQYF
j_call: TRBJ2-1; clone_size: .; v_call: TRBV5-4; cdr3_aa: CASSSRLAGGGLDEQFF
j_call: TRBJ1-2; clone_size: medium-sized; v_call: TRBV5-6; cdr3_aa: CASSRVYGYTF
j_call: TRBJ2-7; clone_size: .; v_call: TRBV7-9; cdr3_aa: CASSRDRGFDEQYF
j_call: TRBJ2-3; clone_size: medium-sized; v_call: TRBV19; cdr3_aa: CASSTVRPTDTQYF
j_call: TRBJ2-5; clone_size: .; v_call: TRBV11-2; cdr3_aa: CASGLTRGAGETQYF
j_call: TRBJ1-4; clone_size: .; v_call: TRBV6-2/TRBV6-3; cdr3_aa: CASSPREGTNEKLFF
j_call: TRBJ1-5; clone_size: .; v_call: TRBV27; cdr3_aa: CASSSQTGHPSNQPQHF
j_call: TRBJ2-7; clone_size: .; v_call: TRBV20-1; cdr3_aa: CSARNQGTSGYEQYF
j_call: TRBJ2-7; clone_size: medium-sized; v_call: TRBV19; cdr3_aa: CASSPSGPRYEQYF
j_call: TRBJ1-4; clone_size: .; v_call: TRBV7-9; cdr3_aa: CASRGRALPEKLFF
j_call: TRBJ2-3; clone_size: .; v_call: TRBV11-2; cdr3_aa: CASSLIRGRADTQYF
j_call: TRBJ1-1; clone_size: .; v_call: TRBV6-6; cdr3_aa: CASNRGQGNTEAFF
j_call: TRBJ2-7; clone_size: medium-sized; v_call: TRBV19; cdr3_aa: CASSSGRAGEQYF
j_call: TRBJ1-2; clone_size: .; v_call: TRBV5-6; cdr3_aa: CASSLVTSPYGYTF
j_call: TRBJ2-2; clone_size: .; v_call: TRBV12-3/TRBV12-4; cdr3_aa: CASSLLGSANTGELFF
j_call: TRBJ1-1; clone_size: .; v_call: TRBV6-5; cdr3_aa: CASRWPRRQGTEAFF
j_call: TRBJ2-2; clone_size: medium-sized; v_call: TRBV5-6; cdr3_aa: CASSPVVGNTGELFF
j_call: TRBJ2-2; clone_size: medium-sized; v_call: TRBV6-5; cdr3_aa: CASSFLTTGRFRGELFF
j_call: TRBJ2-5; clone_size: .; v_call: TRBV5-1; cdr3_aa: CASSLDLGETQYF
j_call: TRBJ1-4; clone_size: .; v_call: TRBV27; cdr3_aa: CASSSPGVNEKLFF
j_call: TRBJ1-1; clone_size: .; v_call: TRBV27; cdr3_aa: CASSPGQGITEAFF
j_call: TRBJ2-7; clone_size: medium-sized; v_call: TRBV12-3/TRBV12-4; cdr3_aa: CASSPVSSYEQYF
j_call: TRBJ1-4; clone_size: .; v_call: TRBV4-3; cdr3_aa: CASSQAGTGAYFATNEKLFF
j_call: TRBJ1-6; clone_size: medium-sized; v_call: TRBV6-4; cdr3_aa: CASSEFRGGSPLHF
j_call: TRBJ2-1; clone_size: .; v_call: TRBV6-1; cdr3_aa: CASSEGTAYEQFF
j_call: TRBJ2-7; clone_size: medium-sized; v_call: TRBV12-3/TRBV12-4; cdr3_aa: CASSWGLNYEQYF
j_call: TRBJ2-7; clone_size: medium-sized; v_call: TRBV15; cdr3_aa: CATSRDRGDEQYF
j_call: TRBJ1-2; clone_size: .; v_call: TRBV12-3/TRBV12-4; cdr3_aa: CASSPLGGEGGYTF
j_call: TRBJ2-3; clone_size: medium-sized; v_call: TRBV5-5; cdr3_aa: CASSSRRTSGISTDTQYF
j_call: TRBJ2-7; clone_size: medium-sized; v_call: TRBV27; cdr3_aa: CASSYDSVSSYEQYF
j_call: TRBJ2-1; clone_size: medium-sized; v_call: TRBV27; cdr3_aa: CASSLEGGREFF
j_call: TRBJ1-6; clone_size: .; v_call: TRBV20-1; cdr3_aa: CSAGHGSYNSPLHF
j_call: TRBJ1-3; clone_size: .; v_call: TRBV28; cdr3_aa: CASSLLRVGTGNTIYF
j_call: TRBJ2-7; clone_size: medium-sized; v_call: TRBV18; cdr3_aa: CASKGELANEQYF
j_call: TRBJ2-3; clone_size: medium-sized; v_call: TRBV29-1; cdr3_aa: CSVATITGTDTQYF
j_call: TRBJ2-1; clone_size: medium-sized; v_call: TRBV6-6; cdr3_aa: CASSYSGLAGVYNEQFF
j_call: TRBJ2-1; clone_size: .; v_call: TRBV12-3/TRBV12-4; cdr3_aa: CVSRGGGGVYNEQFF
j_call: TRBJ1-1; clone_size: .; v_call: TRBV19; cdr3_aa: CASILTTGGEMNTEAFF
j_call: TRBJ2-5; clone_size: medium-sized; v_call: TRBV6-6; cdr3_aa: CASTYRDQETQYF
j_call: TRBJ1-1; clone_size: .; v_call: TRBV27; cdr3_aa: CASSLIRGTEAFF
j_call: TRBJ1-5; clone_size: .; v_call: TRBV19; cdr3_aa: CASSIGASGQPQHF
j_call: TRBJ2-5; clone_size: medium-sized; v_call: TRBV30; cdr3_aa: CAWSVFGSLQETQYF
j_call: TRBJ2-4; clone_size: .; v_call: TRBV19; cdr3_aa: CASSIGGMKGAKSSDIQYF
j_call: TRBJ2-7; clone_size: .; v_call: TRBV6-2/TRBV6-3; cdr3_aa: CASSPLAGSYEQYF
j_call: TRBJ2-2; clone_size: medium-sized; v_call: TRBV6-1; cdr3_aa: CASRVSGSVTGELFF
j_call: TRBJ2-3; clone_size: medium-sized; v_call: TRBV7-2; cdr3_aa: CASSWIAGGEDTQYF